A single sample is the source of the 10 T cell receptor beta chains below, sequenced in a study of T-cell memory formation after mild COVID-19. TCRdb re-derived calls from the 5' RACE reads in MiXCR, one entry per CDR3 protein. Of 340,000 or so distinct CDR3 sequences in the sample, roughly 13% were seen once. Source material: PBMCs or a T cell subset sorted from them (not recorded which). Receptors were obtained from a man between 18 and 29 years old who had mild COVID-19 (a few samples of this study predate the infection). Cell type and time point are not known.

This chain links TRBV4-3 with TRBJ2-6; the D is unclear. V lost 6 bases, J lost 5 bases, and 11 bases lay in between. Germline loops: CDR1 LGHNA, CDR2 YSLEER. This CDR3 has 14 residues. The CDR3 reads CASSPDLWANVLTF. CDR3 nucleotide sequence: TGCGCCAGCAGTCCCGACCTCTGGGCCAACGTCCTGACTTTC.

The rearrangement joins TRBV7-6 to TRBJ2-7; the match to TRBD2 covers 9 bases. V lost 1 base, J lost 2 bases, and 6 bases stayed unmatched. The CDR3 spans 16 residues. In germline, CDR1 is SGHVS, CDR2 FNYEAQ. CDR3 sequence (DNA): TGTGCCAGCAGCTTAGGCGCGGGGGGGACTCCCTACGAGCAGTACTTC. This gives the protein CASSLGAGGTPYEQYF.

V usage is TRBV5-1 and J usage is TRBJ2-3; 10 bases are shared with TRBD2. CDR3 length equals 17 residues. Germline V gives CDR1 SGHRS, CDR2 YFSETQ. J gave up 0 bases and V 0 bases, and 4 bases lay outside the gene matches. DNA of the CDR3: TGCGCCAGCAGCTTGGGACTAGCGGGCCTGAGCACAGATACGCAGTATTTT. This codes for CASSLGLAGLSTDTQYF.

The sample holds a few counts of this clonotype. V usage is TRBV6-2 or TRBV6-3 and J usage is TRBJ2-3; possible D gene TRBD2, 5 bases. CDR1 and CDR2 (germline): MNHEY, SVGEGT. V was pared by 8 bases and J by 2 bases, with 14 bases between. This CDR3 comprises 14 residues. Here the CDR3 reads CASRRLADTDTQYF. The CDR3 DNA sequence: TGTGCCAGCCGGAGGCTAGCAGACACAGATACGCAGTATTTT.

This clonotype was picked up a small number of times. The rearrangement joins TRBV30 to TRBJ2-5, with D perhaps assigned TRBD1 or TRBD2 (5 bases each). Germline V CDR1 and CDR2: GTSNPN, SVGIG (reference sequence). V lost 3 bases and J 0 bases, leaving 11 bases between the germline ends. This CDR3 has 14 residues. This CDR3 reads CAWSGTAYQETQYF. CDR3 DNA: TGTGCCTGGAGCGGGACCGCGTACCAAGAGACCCAGTACTTC.

The chain is built from TRBV2 and TRBJ1-1; D is uncertain. Germline V gene lookup returns CDR1 SNHLY and CDR2 FYNNEI. V dropped 7 bases and J dropped 0 bases, with 9 bases sitting between them. This CDR3 is 13 amino acids long. The CDR3 DNA sequence: TGTGCCAGCATTCGGCAGTTGAACACTGAAGCTTTCTTT. Encoded protein: CASIRQLNTEAFF.

The CDR3 nucleotides read TGCAGCGCAAAACAGGGCTACGAGCAGTACTTC. Amino acids: CSAKQGYEQYF. This chain connects TRBV29-1 to TRBJ2-7, with D possibly TRBD1 on 6 matching bases. CDR1 SQVTM and CDR2 ANQGSEA come from the germline V gene. Trimming took off 7 bases at V and 3 bases at J, with 10 bases between the two ends. This CDR3 has 11 amino acids.

This clonotype was recorded many times. The CDR3 sequence is CASSQGTLLSYNEQFF. DNA for the CDR3: TGTGCCAGCAGCCAGGGGACACTACTTTCCTACAATGAGCAGTTCTTC. V and J are TRBV14 and TRBJ2-1; weak D call: TRBD1 (6 bases). Germline CDR1 SGHDN, CDR2 FVKESK. The CDR3 totals 16 residues. With 3 bases removed from V and 1 base from J, the gap between germline ends came to 13 bases.

The rearrangement uses TRBV6-2 or TRBV6-3 and TRBJ2-6; D may match TRBD1 or TRBD2 (5 bases each). CDR1 MNHEY and CDR2 SVGEGT come from the germline V gene. Trimming stripped 6 bases from V and 0 bases from J, with 9 bases between. The CDR3 extends over 15 amino acids. CDR3 in DNA: TGTGCCAGCAGCTGGGACCGCTCTGGGGCCAACGTCCTGACTTTC. Its translation is CASSWDRSGANVLTF.

Only a few counts were recorded for this clonotype. This chain uses TRBV7-6 with TRBJ2-7; D possibly corresponds to TRBD2 (5 bases). The length of the CDR3 is 14 residues. V shed 6 bases and J shed 2 bases, with 14 bases lying between them. Germline loops: CDR1 SGHVS, CDR2 FNYEAQ. The CDR3 coding sequence is TGTGCCAGCAGTTTGGGTGGGCGGGCCTACGAGCAGTACTTC. Encoded protein: CASSLGGRAYEQYF.